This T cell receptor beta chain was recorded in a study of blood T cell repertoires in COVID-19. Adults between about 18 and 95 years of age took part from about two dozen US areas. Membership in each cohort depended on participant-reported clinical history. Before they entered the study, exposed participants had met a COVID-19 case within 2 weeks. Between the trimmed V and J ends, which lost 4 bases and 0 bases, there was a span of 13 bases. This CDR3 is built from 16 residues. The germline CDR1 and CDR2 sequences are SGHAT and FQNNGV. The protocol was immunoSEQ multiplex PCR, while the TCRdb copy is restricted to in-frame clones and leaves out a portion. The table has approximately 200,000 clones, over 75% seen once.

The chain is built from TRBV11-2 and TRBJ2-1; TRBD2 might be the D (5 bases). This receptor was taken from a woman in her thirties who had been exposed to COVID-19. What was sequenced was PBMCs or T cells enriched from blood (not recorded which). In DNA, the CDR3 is TGTGCCAGCAGCTGGCCCGGGATTCACTCCTACAATGAGCAGTTCTTC. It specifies CASSWPGIHSYNEQFF.